This TCR beta chain is from a study of shared clonotypes between healthy human individuals. CDR1 and CDR2 (germline): KGHSH, LQKENI. This CDR3 is 15 amino acids long. Between the trimmed V and J ends, which lost 2 bases and 4 bases, there was a span of 12 bases. Deep-level running was used for the assay. Genomic DNA from each subset was divided evenly over several immunoSEQ plates. Profiling relied on immunoSEQ multiplex PCR, and the TCRdb table lists in-frame clones only, not all of them. This sample has about 710,000 clones, with approximately 72% found just once. CD4+ cells were split into CD45RA+ naive and CD45RA-negative memory subsets.

The J gene is TRBJ2-1, the V gene TRBV18, with D maybe TRBD2 (5 bases). Sequenced input: memory CD4+ T cells sorted from blood. Stated subset: CD45RA-negative fraction. This sequence originates from a woman in her 30s in good health. CDR3 sequence: CASSPLARTYNEQFF. The CDR3 DNA is TGTGCCAGCTCACCATTGGCTAGGACTTACAATGAGCAGTTCTTC.